This T cell receptor beta chain came from a study of identical twins (dated by TCRdb to about 2016). Context from the whole study: To test whether fetal clonotypes persist, this study deep-sequenced TCR alpha and beta repertoires from monozygotic twins, from unrelated adults of various ages, and from cord blood. To rule out contamination, replicate twin experiments were performed at different times with different library preparation protocols. Study-wide conclusions, independent of this receptor: Zero-insertion analyses could be partly confounded by invariant T cells such as MAIT and iNKT, though diverse VJ usage argued against such confounding for most clonotypes. Abundant cord blood beta clonotypes had fewer insertions, young adult naive repertoires showed a similar but weaker trend, and memory repertoires showed no such trend. In beta out-of-frame sequences, excess twin sharing was weaker, because having fewer shared sequences lowered the signal-to-noise ratio. Because the same donors could not be followed over many years, the conclusions relied on cross-sectional statistical analysis. Recombination models systematically underestimated out-of-frame TCR alpha sharing in monozygotic twins but agreed with sharing between unrelated individuals. Compared with coincidental sharing between unrelated individuals, out-of-frame TCR alpha sequences shared between twins had an excess of sequences with low generation probability.

This clonotype was counted between two and nine times. Its antigen remains undetermined. One base away there is no much larger clone; base qualities are not given. Library method: 5' RACE. The sequencer listed for this sample is Illumina HiSeq 2000. Template switching added a universal primer binding site, and the final cDNA carried a unique molecular identifier that allowed TCR cDNA molecules to be counted accurately. First-strand cDNA for TCR alpha and beta chains was synthesized from specific primers in the conserved constant-segment region. To control for contamination, each cDNA library was double barcoded with a SMART-Mk sample barcode plus Illumina barcodes. TruSeq adapter sequences and Illumina sample barcodes were added in two successive PCR steps. The Illumina HiSeq platform was used with custom primers to sequence TCR alpha and beta cDNA libraries. The study's own analysis went as follows. Unique molecular identifiers were extracted from raw reads with MiGEC, and CDR3 positions were determined with MiXCR. Recombination models were inferred per individual with the repgenHMM and IGoR tools using an EM algorithm. Shared clonotypes were analyzed with the tcR package in R, and sharing was normalized by the product of cloneset sizes. Out-of-frame nonproductive sequences were analyzed to study raw recombination free of thymic and clonal selection effects. The public reads were run again by TCRdb, first through fastp at Q25 and then through MiXCR, and only productive beta chains were kept. Rows are unified per CDR3 protein, each entry keeping the most common DNA and genes. TCRdb's processing, not the authors' own work, is the source of the V and J calls. The sample data list around 1.7 million distinct CDR3 sequences, and 32% of these were observed just once. About 0.25% of the sample comes from the top ten.

All donors were healthy Caucasians. The CDR3 starts with the cysteine, ends with the phenylalanine, and has 16 residues. Only CDR3 DNA is held: 48 bases, read in frame from base 1. CDR1 and CDR2 are drawn from the germline V gene: MNHEY, SVGAGI. V loses 0 bases at its end and J loses 2 bases; junction bases beyond the gene matches: 2. The specimen was cord blood. This sequence uses TRBV6-5 and TRBJ2-5; 11 central bases correspond to TRBD2. The source is a newborn girl in good health. For the CDR3, the sequence is CASSYSPSGGQETQYF. The sequenced DNA is TGTGCCAGCAGTTACTCGCCTAGCGGGGGGCAAGAGACCCAGTACTTC.